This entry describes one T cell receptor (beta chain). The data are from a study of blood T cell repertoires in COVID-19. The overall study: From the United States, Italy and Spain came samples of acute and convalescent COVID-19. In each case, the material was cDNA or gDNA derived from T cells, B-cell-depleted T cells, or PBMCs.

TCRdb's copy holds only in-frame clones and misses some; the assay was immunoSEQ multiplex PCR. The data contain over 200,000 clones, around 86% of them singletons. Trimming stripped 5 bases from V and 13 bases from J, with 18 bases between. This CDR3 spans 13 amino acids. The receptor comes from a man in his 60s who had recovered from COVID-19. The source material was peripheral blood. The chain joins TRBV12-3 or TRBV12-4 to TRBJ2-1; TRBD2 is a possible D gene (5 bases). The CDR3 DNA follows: TGTGCCAGCAGTACCACCCAGCGGACTTTTCAGTTCTTC. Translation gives CASSTTQRTFQFF.